This entry lists 10 T cell receptor beta chains sequenced from one sample in a study of PD-L1 blockade in urothelial cancer. Measured with immunoSEQ multiplex PCR; TCRdb has only the in-frame clones, and not every one. The sample gives roughly 36,000 clones, around 89% of which show up once; around 2% is in the top ten. The source was PBMCs, collected around atezolizumab (anti-PD-L1) treatment. These TCRs come from a man aged 55 to 70 with urothelial cancer.

The chain joins TRBV19 to TRBJ2-5; no firm D call. The ends were cut back, 3 bases at V and 5 bases at J, with 7 bases in the middle. The CDR3 extends over 12 amino acids. Germline CDR1 reads LNHDA; CDR2 reads SQIVND (reference sequence). The CDR3 sequence is CASSIRAETQYF. The CDR3, as DNA: TGTGCCAGTAGTATTAGAGCGGAGACCCAGTACTTC.

As DNA, the CDR3 is TGTGCCAGCAGAGCAGGACAGCCTAACACCGGGGAGCTGTTTTTT. Translation gives CASRAGQPNTGELFF. The gene calls are TRBV7-2 and TRBJ2-2, with D possibly matching TRBD1 (6 bases). The V and J ends lost 6 bases and 2 bases respectively, with 13 bases between them. Germline V gives CDR1 SGHTA, CDR2 FQGNSA. CDR3 length: 15 amino acids.

The V call is TRBV19, the J call TRBJ1-5; D is perhaps TRBD1 (5 bases). CDR3 size: 16 residues. Looked up from germline, CDR1 is LNHDA and CDR2 is SQIVND (reference sequence). The germline V and J ends were trimmed by 3 bases and 1 base, with 13 bases remaining between them. CDR3 sequence reads: CASSIPTGGSNQPQHF. The CDR3 DNA sequence: TGTGCCAGTAGTATCCCCACAGGCGGAAGCAATCAGCCCCAGCATTTT.

In this sample, this clone turned up a few times. The chain links TRBV19 to TRBJ2-3; perhaps TRBD2 as D (7 bases). Germline CDR1 and CDR2: LNHDA and SQIVND (reference sequence). V was clipped by 5 bases and J by 6 bases, with 15 bases between them. The CDR3 totals 14 residues. The CDR3 reads CASSLGGGLDTQYF. The CDR3 nucleotides are TGTGCCAGTAGTTTGGGCGGGGGCTTGGATACGCAGTATTTT.

The genes are TRBV7-2 and TRBJ2-5; maybe TRBD1 (6 bases). With 2 bases removed from V and 2 bases from J, the gap between germline ends came to 9 bases. CDR3 length: 14 residues. From germline, CDR1 is SGHTA and CDR2 FQGNSA. The CDR3 reads CASSLSTGQETQYF. CDR3 in DNA: TGTGCCAGCAGCTTATCGACAGGACAAGAGACCCAGTACTTC.

The genes are TRBV2 and TRBJ1-6; no reliable D call. CDR1 SNHLY and CDR2 FYNNEI come from the germline V gene. Deletions cut 10 bases from V and 0 bases from J, with 7 bases between. The CDR3 length is 13 residues. CDR3 amino acids: CATQSSYNSPLHF. The CDR3 DNA reads TGTGCCACACAAAGCTCCTATAATTCACCCCTCCACTTT.

The chain recombines TRBV10-2 with TRBJ2-7; D is perhaps TRBD2 (5 bases). The CDR3 totals 15 residues. Per the germline V gene, CDR1 is WSHSY and CDR2 is SAAADI. With 4 bases removed from V and 4 bases from J, the gap between germline ends came to 17 bases. In DNA, the CDR3 is TGCGCCAGCAGTGGTTTGGACTTTTTTATGTACGAGCAGTACTTC. Translated: CASSGLDFFMYEQYF.

This clone was observed a few times. The CDR3 DNA sequence: TGTGCCAGTAGTTTTAGGACAGGGTTGAACAATCAGCCCCAGCATTTT. Translating gives CASSFRTGLNNQPQHF. This chain connects TRBV19 to TRBJ1-5, with TRBD1 identical over 8 bases. Looked up from germline, CDR1 is LNHDA and CDR2 is SQIVND (reference sequence). V gave up 5 bases and J gave up 3 bases; unmatched junction bases: 9. The CDR3 sequence is 16 residues long.

The DNA for the CDR3 is TGTGCCAGCAGCTTAGTCGGTAGCGGGAGCATATACAATGAGCAGTTCTTC. Translation: CASSLVGSGSIYNEQFF. This chain uses TRBV7-2 with TRBJ2-1; 9 nucleotides align to TRBD2. Trimming at V came to 1 base and at J to 4 bases, leaving 8 bases not matched to a gene. CDR1 SGHTA and CDR2 FQGNSA come from the germline V gene. The CDR3 length is 17 residues.

V gene TRBV7-2 combines with J gene TRBJ1-1; perhaps TRBD1 as D (5 bases). Germline loops: CDR1 SGHTA, CDR2 FQGNSA. Trimming cost V 2 bases and J 4 bases, with 11 bases left between them. This CDR3 region has 14 residues. The CDR3 sequence is CASSLRGLGTEAFF. The CDR3 region has the DNA TGTGCCAGCAGCTTACGGGGGTTAGGCACTGAAGCTTTCTTT.